A single sample gave rise to the 17 T cell receptor beta chains below, sequenced in a study of blood T cell repertoires in COVID-19. Repertoires were generated with immunoSEQ multiplex PCR, while TCRdb's copy carries only in-frame clones and drops some. The sample lists under 95,000 clones; 85% to 95% were seen once. Sequencing input: peripheral blood. The receptors shown here come from a woman between 45 and 60 years old in a cohort sampled during active COVID-19.

The J gene is TRBJ2-7, the V gene TRBV3-1 (or the pseudogene TRBV3-2); TRBD2 matches 7 bases. This CDR3 spans 15 amino acids. The V gene end was trimmed by 3 bases and the J gene end by 10 bases; junction bases not matched to a gene: 15. CDR1 and CDR2 from the germline V gene are LGHDT and YNNKEL (reference sequence). The CDR3 DNA sequence: TGTGCCAGCAGCCACGACTTGACTAGCAGGGCGTTTCAGTACTTC. The encoded protein is CASSHDLTSRAFQYF.

The chain couples TRBV9 to TRBJ2-5; possibly TRBD1 for D (6 bases). The ends were cut back, 3 bases at V and 5 bases at J, with 14 bases in the middle. Germline V gene data show CDR1 as SGDLS and CDR2 as YYNGEE. The CDR3 covers 14 residues. The CDR3 here is CASSAGTIRETQYF. Written as DNA, the CDR3 is TGTGCCAGCAGCGCAGGGACAATACGTGAGACCCAGTACTTC.

This chain joins TRBV3-1 (or the pseudogene TRBV3-2) and TRBJ2-7; TRBD2 matches 8 bases. The CDR3 contains 15 residues. CDR1 is LGHDT, CDR2 YNNKEL, per germline (reference sequence). Germline trimming cut 4 bases from V and 3 bases from J; bases unmatched to any gene: 8. CDR3 nucleotide sequence: TGTGCCAGCAGCCCCACGGGGGGGTATTTCTACGAGCAGTACTTC. Translating gives CASSPTGGYFYEQYF.

This chain links TRBV3-1 (or the pseudogene TRBV3-2) with TRBJ2-3; D is perhaps TRBD1 or TRBD2 (7 bases each). V lost 10 bases to trimming and J lost 4 bases, with 21 bases between them. This CDR3 region has 15 residues. The germline CDR1 and CDR2 sequences are LGHDT and YNNKEL (reference sequence). This chain's CDR3 is CATRGAGDRADTQYF. CDR3 nucleotides: TGTGCCACCAGGGGGGCGGGGGACCGCGCAGATACGCAGTATTTT.

This sequence joins TRBV3-1 (or the pseudogene TRBV3-2) and TRBJ1-1, with a weak D call TRBD1 (5 bases). The CDR3 sequence is 12 residues long. Trimming stripped 3 bases from V and 6 bases from J, with 8 bases between. Germline values: CDR1 LGHDT, CDR2 YNNKEL (reference sequence). DNA of the CDR3: TGTGCCAGCAGCCATAGGGGTGCTGAAGCTTTCTTT. Its translation is CASSHRGAEAFF.

The gene calls are TRBV3-1 (or the pseudogene TRBV3-2) and TRBJ1-2, with D possibly matching TRBD1 (5 bases). Trimming cost V 1 base and J 0 bases, with 18 bases left between them. The CDR3 is 18 amino acids. Germline CDR1 is LGHDT and CDR2 is YNNKEL (reference sequence). The CDR3 DNA follows: TGTGCCAGCAGCCAAGCTTTATCTACAGGACATCCTAACTATGGCTACACCTTC. Its translation: CASSQALSTGHPNYGYTF.

The chain couples TRBV5-1 to TRBJ2-1; weak D call: TRBD2 (6 bases). Between the trimmed V and J ends, which lost 0 bases and 0 bases, there was a span of 10 bases. CDR1 is SGHRS, CDR2 YFSETQ, per germline. The CDR3 spans 16 residues. CDR3 bases: TGCGCCAGCAGCTTGGGGGCGGGGAACTCCTACAATGAGCAGTTCTTC. Amino acid sequence: CASSLGAGNSYNEQFF.

CDR3 sequence reads: CASSAVAGGPETQYF. CDR3 coding DNA: TGTGCCAGCAGCGCCGTGGCGGGGGGGCCTGAGACCCAGTACTTC. The chain combines TRBV9 with TRBJ2-5, with 9 nucleotides matching TRBD2. After removal of 3 bases from V and 5 bases from J, the junction contained 8 bases not matched to a gene. The CDR3 runs 15 residues. The germline V gene encodes CDR1 SGDLS and CDR2 YYNGEE. The full variable domain, with the rest looked up from reference TRBV9 and TRBJ2-5, is DSGVTQTPKHLITATGQRVTLRCSPRSGDLSVYWYQQSLDQGLQFLIQYYNGEERAKGNILERFSAQQFPDLHSELNLSSLELGDSALYFCASSAVAGGPETQYFGPGTRLLVL.

The V call is TRBV6-5, the J call TRBJ1-1, with D maybe TRBD1 (5 bases). Trimming took off 5 bases at V and 8 bases at J, with 21 bases between the two ends. The germline V gene encodes CDR1 MNHEY and CDR2 SVGAGI. The length of the CDR3 is 15 residues. CDR3 sequence: CASSQTAQGRAEAFF. In DNA, the CDR3 is TGTGCCAGCAGTCAGACGGCCCAGGGAAGGGCCGAAGCTTTCTTT.

The gene calls are TRBV5-1 and TRBJ1-2; D is uncertain. This CDR3 region has 15 residues. Germline V CDR1 and CDR2: SGHRS, YFSETQ. Trimming removed 7 bases from V and 2 bases from J, with 18 bases in between. The chain's CDR3 is CASLGGPATNYGYTF. CDR3 DNA: TGCGCCAGCCTTGGAGGGCCAGCAACAAACTATGGCTACACCTTC.

This clone was recorded only once. The chain links TRBV10-2 to TRBJ2-7, with 7 bases matching TRBD1. The CDR3 sequence is 14 residues long. J gave up 3 bases and V 8 bases, and 10 bases lay outside the gene matches. Germline V lookup: CDR1 WSHSY, CDR2 SAAADI. The CDR3 DNA sequence: TGCGCCAGCTCCAACTCCGGGACAGACTACGAGCAGTACTTC. Its translation: CASSNSGTDYEQYF.

This chain connects TRBV2 to TRBJ2-5, with TRBD2 as a possible D gene (6 bases). Germline CDR1 SNHLY, CDR2 FYNNEI. The CDR3 is made up of 11 amino acids. V dropped 1 base and J dropped 9 bases, with 6 bases sitting between them. CDR3 sequence reads: CASSEGGAQYF. The CDR3 nucleotides are TGTGCCAGCAGTGAAGGGGGGGCCCAGTACTTC.

The rearrangement links TRBV12-3 or TRBV12-4 to TRBJ1-5; 7 positions agree with TRBD1. There are 13 residues in the CDR3. Trimming took 5 bases from V and 7 from J; bases not matched to a gene: 5. The CDR3 is CASSLDRAQPQHF. CDR3 sequence (DNA): TGTGCCAGCAGTCTCGACAGGGCCCAGCCCCAGCATTTT.

The chain is built from TRBV6-5 and TRBJ2-3; the D gene is possibly TRBD1 (6 bases). Germline V gene data show CDR1 as MNHEY and CDR2 as SVGAGI. The V and J ends lost 6 bases and 2 bases respectively, with 15 bases between them. The CDR3 loop spans 15 amino acids. As DNA, the CDR3 is TGTGCCAGCAGGTCGGGGCAGGGGATCACAGATACGCAGTATTTT. Its translation is CASRSGQGITDTQYF.

The genes are TRBV7-8 and TRBJ2-7; 8 bases are a match to TRBD2. The CDR3 spans 15 residues. Germline V gives CDR1 SGHVS, CDR2 FQNEAQ. With V trimmed by 5 bases and J by 2 bases, 8 bases remained unmatched. CDR3 amino acids: CASSPKSGSTYEQYF. Here the CDR3 DNA reads TGTGCCAGCAGCCCTAAGAGCGGGAGTACCTACGAGCAGTACTTC.

The J gene is TRBJ2-2, the V gene TRBV10-1; D ambiguous. V lost 6 bases, J lost 7 bases, and 21 bases lay in between. Per the germline V gene, CDR1 is WNHNN and CDR2 is SYGVQD (reference sequence). The CDR3 runs to 16 residues. CDR3 sequence reads: CASRANRVSIGGELFF. CDR3 DNA sequence: TGCGCCAGCAGGGCTAACCGGGTCTCCATCGGCGGGGAGCTGTTTTTT.

This clone was counted a single time. The chain recombines TRBV4-2 with TRBJ2-1; TRBD2 aligns across 13 bases. The germline V gene has CDR1 LGHNA and CDR2 YNFKEQ. This CDR3 comprises 16 residues. V lost 4 bases to trimming and J lost 5 bases; unmatched junction nucleotides: 5. The CDR3 region is CASSPQGLAGNNEQFF. CDR3 in DNA: TGTGCCAGCAGCCCCCAGGGACTAGCGGGGAACAATGAGCAGTTCTTC.